The TCR beta chain under discussion was sequenced for a study of cytomegalovirus exposure and HLA in healthy donors. Study-level background: HLA-typed donors contributed around 85 million unique TCRs, which were held in an early data release.

The PCR contained 60 Vbeta and 13 Jbeta primers. Sequencing used immunoSEQ multiplex PCR; TCRdb keeps in-frame clones, though not all of them. The data show some 100,000 clones, 79% seen once. The CDR3 extends over 18 amino acids. Looked up from germline, CDR1 is SEHNR and CDR2 is FQNEAQ (reference sequence). V shed 0 bases and J 0 bases; nucleotides not matched to a gene: 7. V gene TRBV7-9 combines with J gene TRBJ1-3; 8 positions agree with TRBD1. The receptor's source is a male donor in good health and CMV-seropositive. The sample comprised PBMCs. The CDR3 DNA reads TGTGCCAGCAGCTTAGCGGGGACAGGTCGATTCTCTGGAAACACCATATATTTT. The encoded protein is CASSLAGTGRFSGNTIYF. Combining the CDR3 with reference TRBV7-9 and TRBJ1-3 gives the whole variable domain DTGVSQNPRHKITKRGQNVTFRCDPISEHNRLYWYRQTLGQGPEFLTYFQNEAQLEKSRLLSDRFSAERPKGSFSTLEIQRTEQGDSAMYLCASSLAGTGRFSGNTIYFGEGSWLTVV.